Presented here are 27 T cell receptor beta chains from one specimen sequenced in a study of CD8 T cells in ankylosing spondylitis. TCRdb independently ran MiXCR on the 5' RACE reads; one entry per CDR3 protein. The sample has fewer than 80,000 distinct CDR3 sequences; 5.3% are singletons. The sample consisted of blood, either unsorted or a sorted T cell fraction (not recorded which). These TCRs come from a male donor with ankylosing spondylitis or in good health (not recorded which).

Notes on this clonotype: Likely a read error: the CDR3 ends without its conserved phenylalanine or tryptophan. The chain uses TRBV4-1 and TRBJ1-2, with TRBD1 as a possible D gene (6 bases). V dropped 1 base and J dropped 4 bases, with 16 bases sitting between them. This CDR3 has 16 residues. From germline, CDR1 is MGHRA and CDR2 YSYEKL. For the CDR3, the DNA is TGCGCCAGCAGCCAAGCGTGGGGGCAGAGGAGCTATGGCTACACCCTC. Protein product: CASSQAWGQRSYGYTL.

The table lists this clonotype with many counts. The chain carries TRBV18 and TRBJ2-3; D is unresolved. V shed 2 bases and J shed 0 bases, with 9 bases lying between them. Germline V lookup: CDR1 KGHSH, CDR2 LQKENI. The CDR3 sequence is 15 residues long. For the CDR3, the DNA is TGTGCCAGCTCACCATCAACAGCAAGCACAGATACGCAGTATTTT. Its translation is CASSPSTASTDTQYF.

At least ten counts were recorded for this clonotype. V gene TRBV20-1 combines with J gene TRBJ2-3; D gene unclear. V was pared by 8 bases and J by 4 bases, with 7 bases between. The CDR3 is 10 amino acids. CDR1 is DFQATT and CDR2 is SNEGSKA in the germline V gene (reference sequence). This chain's CDR3 is CSPRADTQYF. The DNA for the CDR3 is TGCAGTCCCCGAGCAGATACGCAGTATTTT.

This clonotype occurred many times. The chain recombines TRBV24-1 with TRBJ1-2, with D uncertain. Trimming removed 4 bases from V and 6 bases from J, with 11 bases in between. The CDR3 length is 13 residues. The germline V gene has CDR1 KGHDR and CDR2 SFDVKD. CDR3 sequence (DNA): TGTGCCACCAGTGACTACCGGGAAGATGGCTACACCTTC. Translating it yields CATSDYREDGYTF.

This clonotype showed up many times. V is TRBV15 and J is TRBJ1-5; D remains ambiguous. Germline lookup yields CDR1 LNHNV and CDR2 YYDKDF (reference sequence). This CDR3 comprises 14 residues. V lost 3 bases to trimming and J lost 5 bases, with 11 bases between them. CDR3 residues: CATSSKAGDQPQHF. For the CDR3, the DNA is TGTGCCACCAGCAGCAAGGCCGGGGATCAGCCCCAGCATTTT.

This clonotype was seen at least ten times. The chain is built from TRBV9 and TRBJ1-6; no definite D call. The CDR3 is made up of 15 amino acids. V lost 4 bases and J 11 bases, leaving 19 bases between the germline ends. Germline CDR1 and CDR2: SGDLS and YYNGEE. The CDR3 loop reads CASSRGLQTGTPLHF. CDR3 coding DNA: TGTGCCAGCAGCCGAGGGCTACAGACGGGAACACCCCTCCACTTT. The whole variable domain, filled in from reference TRBV9 and TRBJ1-6, reads DSGVTQTPKHLITATGQRVTLRCSPRSGDLSVYWYQQSLDQGLQFLIQYYNGEERAKGNILERFSAQQFPDLHSELNLSSLELGDSALYFCASSRGLQTGTPLHFGNGTRLTVT.

This clonotype was counted ten times or more. The gene calls are TRBV20-1 and TRBJ2-1, with 7 bases matching TRBD2. The CDR3 has 13 amino acids. Trimming removed 6 bases from V and 4 bases from J; junction bases left unmatched: 6. Germline-derived CDR1 and CDR2 are DFQATT and SNEGSKA (reference sequence). DNA for the CDR3: TGCAGTGCAAGGCTAGCGGAGTACAATGAGCAGTTCTTC. This translates into CSARLAEYNEQFF.

This clonotype was picked up many times. The chain joins TRBV18 to TRBJ1-1; D remains unclear. The V gene's germline CDR1 is KGHSH and CDR2 LQKENI. This CDR3 comprises 13 residues. V lost 3 bases, J lost 0 bases, and 5 bases lay in between. Here the CDR3 DNA reads TGTGCCAGCTCACCCGAGCTGAACACTGAAGCTTTCTTT. Its translation: CASSPELNTEAFF.

This clonotype was counted many times. The chain uses TRBV7-2 and TRBJ1-6; D gene ambiguous. V lost 1 base and J lost 11, with 15 bases in between. Germline V lookup: CDR1 SGHTA, CDR2 FQGNSA. The CDR3 is 15 residues long. The CDR3 coding sequence is TGTGCCAGCAGCTTAGAGCTCGCGAGGAATACACCCCTCCACTTT. This sequence encodes CASSLELARNTPLHF.

Many counts were recorded for this clonotype. The V call is TRBV4-1, the J call TRBJ2-1, with 13 bases that match TRBD2. CDR3 length: 17 amino acids. Germline V gives CDR1 MGHRA, CDR2 YSYEKL. V dropped 3 bases and J dropped 7; count of bases not matched to a gene: 9. The CDR3: CASSQTFTSGGANEQFF. The CDR3 nucleotides are TGCGCCAGCAGCCAGACCTTCACTAGCGGGGGGGCAAATGAGCAGTTCTTC.

By share, this clonotype ranks as medium-sized. This chain joins TRBV20-1 and TRBJ2-3, with D perhaps assigned TRBD1 or TRBD2 (5 bases each). The CDR3 loop spans 12 amino acids. The ends were cut back, 0 bases at V and 9 bases at J, with 10 bases in the middle. CDR1 and CDR2 (germline): DFQATT, SNEGSKA (reference sequence). CDR3 DNA sequence: TGCAGTGCTAGAGATCAAGGGGACACGCAGTATTTT. Translating gives CSARDQGDTQYF.

About this clonotype itself: This may arise from a read error, as a much more abundant clone is one base away. The chain joins TRBV29-1 to TRBJ1-2; 11 nucleotides align to TRBD1. Germline CDR1 reads SQVTM; CDR2 reads ANQGSEA. With 6 bases clipped from V and 7 bases from J, the junction kept 10 bases outside the gene matches. CDR3 length: 14 residues. CDR3 nucleotide sequence: TGCAGCGTGGGTCGGGCCGGGACAGGGGGTGGCTACACCTTC. This codes for CSVGRAGTGGGYTF.

In this sample, this clonotype turned up many times. This sequence joins TRBV3-1 and TRBJ2-3, with TRBD2 as a possible D gene (7 bases). This CDR3 contains 13 residues. V was clipped by 6 bases and J by 1 base, with 8 bases between them. The germline V gene has CDR1 LGHDT and CDR2 YNNKEL (reference sequence). In DNA, the CDR3 is TGTGCCAGCAGAGGGGGGGGCACAGATACGCAGTATTTT. This translates into CASRGGGTDTQYF.

This clonotype was counted many times. The chain joins TRBV24-1 to TRBJ2-3; 9 bases agree with TRBD2. Germline trimming cut 7 bases from V and 4 bases from J; bases unmatched to any gene: 8. This CDR3 is 15 amino acids long. Looked up from germline, CDR1 is KGHDR and CDR2 is SFDVKD. The CDR3 DNA is TGTGCCACCAGCCCCCAGCTAGCGGGGCCAGATACGCAGTATTTT. Encoded protein: CATSPQLAGPDTQYF.

This clonotype was counted at least ten times. The chain couples TRBV12-3 or TRBV12-4 to TRBJ2-7, with TRBD2 matching 10 bases. The trim removed 5 bases at V and 1 base at J, leaving 5 bases unmatched. There are 15 residues in the CDR3. CDR3 loop: CASSTAGGPSYEQYF. The CDR3 DNA sequence: TGTGCCAGCAGTACAGCGGGGGGGCCTTCCTACGAGCAGTACTTC.

This clonotype was seen ten or more times. J is TRBJ1-5 and V is TRBV5-1; 10 nucleotides align to TRBD1. The trim removed 3 bases at V and 10 bases at J, leaving 7 bases unmatched. The CDR3 is 14 amino acids. Germline CDR1 reads SGHRS; CDR2 reads YFSETQ. The CDR3 region has the DNA TGCGCCAGCAGCTCCGGGACAGGGGACTTTCCCCAGCATTTT. It translates to CASSSGTGDFPQHF.

This clonotype occurred many times. J is TRBJ2-7 and V is TRBV28, with 9 bases aligning to TRBD1. Losses at the gene ends were 2 bases for V and 7 bases for J; bases not matched to a gene: 6. Germline V gene lookup returns CDR1 MDHEN and CDR2 SYDVKM. The CDR3 loop spans 14 amino acids. The CDR3 loop is CASSLGTGRAEQYF. The DNA for the CDR3 is TGTGCCAGCAGTTTAGGGACAGGGAGGGCAGAGCAGTACTTC.

This clonotype was recorded many times. V gene TRBV9 combines with J gene TRBJ2-1, with D hard to call. The CDR3 runs 15 residues. CDR1 and CDR2 (germline): SGDLS, YYNGEE. Trimming pared 5 bases from V and 9 bases from J, leaving 21 bases between. This CDR3 reads CASSVSESSNTEQFF. In DNA form, the CDR3 reads TGTGCCAGCAGTGTAAGTGAGAGTAGTAATACTGAGCAGTTCTTC.

The sample holds many counts of this clonotype. The chain recombines TRBV7-3 with TRBJ2-2, with D perhaps matching TRBD2 (5 bases). CDR1 and CDR2 from the germline V gene are SGHTA and FQGTGA. This CDR3 region has 16 residues. Trimming took 0 bases from V and 4 from J, leaving 12 bases between them. In DNA form, the CDR3 reads TGTGCCAGCAGCTTAACATCGGGGTTCGGCACCGGGGAGCTGTTTTTT. Its protein is CASSLTSGFGTGELFF.

This clonotype was seen ten or more times. The rearrangement joins TRBV29-1 to TRBJ2-5; D is ambiguous. Looked up from germline, CDR1 is SQVTM and CDR2 is ANQGSEA. This CDR3 region has 12 residues. V lost 2 bases to trimming and J lost 5 bases, with 9 bases between them. The CDR3 DNA reads as TGCAGCGTTGAACCAGGTGGGGAGACCCAGTACTTC. Its translation: CSVEPGGETQYF.

This clonotype was counted at least ten times. The chain's CDR3 is CASSLYAGNTIYF. CDR3 nucleotide sequence: TGCGCCAGCAGCTTGTACGCCGGAAACACCATATATTTT. The chain links TRBV5-1 to TRBJ1-3; no reliable D call. The CDR3 loop spans 13 amino acids. The V end was cut by 1 base, the J end by 4 bases, with 6 bases between. Per the germline V gene, CDR1 is SGHRS and CDR2 is YFSETQ.

This clonotype was counted many times. This chain joins TRBV7-2 and TRBJ2-5; TRBD2 aligns across 11 bases. V lost 5 bases, J lost 1 base, and 6 bases stayed unmatched. The germline CDR1 and CDR2 sequences are SGHTA and FQGNSA. This CDR3 spans 16 amino acids. The CDR3 nucleotides read TGTGCCAGCAGCGAACTAGCGGGGGACATCCAAGAGACCCAGTACTTC. Translated, it gives CASSELAGDIQETQYF.

This clonotype was picked up many times. A junction boundary mismatches the germline segment, possibly from a read error. The CDR3, as DNA: TGTGCCAGCAGCATAACTAGCGGGGCCTACAATGAGCAGTTCTTC. It yields the protein CASSITSGAYNEQFF. V and J are TRBV7-3 and TRBJ2-1; 10 bases fit TRBD2. The CDR3 has 15 residues. Germline V CDR1 and CDR2: SGHTA, FQGTGA.

The sample holds many counts of this clonotype. The CDR3 reads CASSFWTASDTQYF. As DNA, the CDR3 is TGTGCCAGCAGCTTTTGGACAGCCTCAGATACGCAGTATTTT. The V and J genes are TRBV13 and TRBJ2-3; tentatively, D is TRBD1 (6 bases). Germline CDR1 and CDR2: PRHDT and FYEKMQ (reference sequence). The V and J ends lost 3 bases and 4 bases respectively, with 11 bases between them. The CDR3 totals 14 residues.

For this clonotype: A junction end diverges from the germline sequence, so it may reflect a read error. This chain uses TRBV7-2 with TRBJ2-5; either TRBD1 or TRBD2 may fit D (6 bases each). Germline V gives CDR1 SGHTA, CDR2 FQGNSA. This CDR3 has 17 amino acids. CDR3 sequence (DNA): TGTGCCAGCAGCTTAGCTAGGGGGGCCGTTAACCGAGAGGCCCAGTACTTC. Protein: CASSLARGAVNREAQYF. The full variable domain, rest sourced from reference TRBV7-2 and TRBJ2-5, is GAGVSQSPSNKVTEKGKDVELRCDPISGHTALYWYRQSLGQGLEFLIYFQGNSAPDKSGLPSDRFSAERTGGSVSTLTIQRTQQEDSAVYLCASSLARGAVNREAQYFGPGTRLLVL.

The sample holds many counts of this clonotype. This chain links TRBV5-6 with TRBJ2-7; 7 bases are shared with TRBD2. The V gene end was trimmed by 6 bases and the J gene end by 2 bases; junction bases not matched to a gene: 11. Germline values: CDR1 SGHDT, CDR2 YYEEEE. CDR3 length: 15 residues. The CDR3 bases are TGTGCCAGCACCCTGGGTCGAAGCGGGGCCTACGAGCAGTACTTC. Translated: CASTLGRSGAYEQYF.

This clonotype was seen repeatedly, ten times or more. The chain has TRBV5-1 and TRBJ2-5; 8 bases are shared with TRBD2. The CDR3 is 14 amino acids. The germline V gene has CDR1 SGHRS and CDR2 YFSETQ. V shed 4 bases and J 5 bases; nucleotides not matched to a gene: 7. CDR3 in amino acids: CASSTGTRGETQYF. In DNA form, the CDR3 reads TGCGCCAGCAGCACCGGGACTAGAGGGGAGACCCAGTACTTC.